The clone carrying this TCR beta chain has just one count. This entry belongs to a study of blood T cell repertoires in COVID-19. CDR1 and CDR2 from the germline V gene are SGDLS and YYNGEE. Trimming took 4 bases from V and 2 from J, leaving 17 bases between them. This CDR3 region has 16 residues. TCRdb keeps only in-frame clones here, not all; method: immunoSEQ multiplex PCR. This table holds approximately 280,000 clones, around 90% found once. The genes are TRBV9 and TRBJ2-3; D is perhaps TRBD2 (6 bases). The sequence was obtained from a man aged 18 to 29 with active or convalescent COVID-19. The sequenced sample consisted of peripheral blood. CDR3 sequence: CASSIAGRMSTDTQYF. CDR3 in DNA: TGTGCCAGCAGCATTGCGGGACGGATGTCCACAGATACGCAGTATTTT.